The T cell receptor (beta chain) described here comes from a study of blood T cell repertoires in COVID-19. In terms of age and location, participants ranged from about 18 to 95 years and lived in 24 US areas. The CDR3 runs to 17 residues. CDR1 and CDR2 from the germline V gene are LGHDT and YNNKEL (reference sequence). Losses at the gene ends were 0 bases for V and 12 bases for J; bases not matched to a gene: 14. In the original processing: Estimation of nucleated cell counts relied on the amplification of reference gene primers. Here immunoSEQ multiplex PCR was the method, and the copy in TCRdb shows in-frame clones only, minus some. That table furnishes V, J and clone size, whereas the DNA furnished D and trimming. The table shows about 160,000 clones, with roughly 84% occurring only once.

The receptor was isolated from a man between 60 and 75 years old who had recovered from COVID-19. The rearrangement uses TRBV3-1 (or the pseudogene TRBV3-2) and TRBJ2-1; 10 bases line up with TRBD2. What was sequenced was PBMCs or T cells enriched from blood (not recorded which). The CDR3 protein is CASSQDRVASGRGGQFF. The DNA of the CDR3 is TGTGCCAGCAGCCAAGATCGGGTCGCTAGCGGGAGAGGGGGGCAGTTCTTC.